This T cell receptor beta chain was sequenced for a study of immune characterization of retroperitoneal liposarcoma. One entry per CDR3 protein, called by TCRdb with MiXCR from the PCR reads. This sample has about 2,600 distinct CDR3 sequences, with around 21% found just once. The CDR3 sequence is 18 residues long. Germline CDR1 reads MNHEY; CDR2 reads SMNVEV (reference sequence). This clonotype was observed a single time. This clonotype was obtained from a male donor with retroperitoneal liposarcoma. The chain is built from TRBV27 and TRBJ2-1, with 10 bases fitting TRBD1. TRBJ2-7 matches the DNA end more closely, so the J call is doubtful. What was sequenced was tumor tissue. The CDR3 reads CASSIRPDGQGVSYEQYF. DNA of the CDR3: TGTGCCAGCAGTATCCGGCCCGATGGACAGGGGGTTTCCTACGAGCAGTACTTC.